The TCR beta chain described here comes from a study of blood T cell repertoires in COVID-19. Only one count was recorded for this clone. The V end was cut by 0 bases, the J end by 12 bases, with 8 bases between. Germline values: CDR1 ENHRY, CDR2 SYGVKD. The length of the CDR3 is 12 residues. The table came from immunoSEQ multiplex PCR; TCRdb's copy has only in-frame clones and leaves some out. The repertoire holds 200,000 to 300,000 clones, over 80% seen once, with around 2.6% in the top ten. The chain employs TRBV10-3 and TRBJ1-4, with a weak D call TRBD1 (5 bases). This receptor was taken from a woman in her twenties or thirties with acute COVID-19. The source material was PBMCs or T cells enriched from blood (not recorded which). The CDR3 nucleotides are TGTGCCATCAGTGAGTCCGGGGGAGAACTGTTTTTT. Translated, it gives CAISESGGELFF.